This TCR beta chain derives from a study of blood T cell repertoires in COVID-19. For the study at large: Samples taken during acute and convalescent COVID-19 were collected in the United States, Italy and Spain.

The CDR3 has 15 residues. Germline V gene lookup returns CDR1 LNHDA and CDR2 SQIVND (reference sequence). Losses at the gene ends were 0 bases for V and 7 bases for J; bases not matched to a gene: 5. The table came from immunoSEQ multiplex PCR; TCRdb's copy has only in-frame clones and leaves some out. In the table there are about 130,000 clones, about nine tenths of which are singletons. V and J are TRBV19 and TRBJ1-5; the match to TRBD1 covers 8 bases. Sequenced: peripheral blood. This TCR was sampled from a man aged 55 to 70 with COVID-19, enrolled during active disease. CDR3 sequence: CASSIEFTGGQPQHF. The CDR3 coding sequence is TGTGCCAGTAGTATAGAGTTCACAGGGGGACAGCCCCAGCATTTT.